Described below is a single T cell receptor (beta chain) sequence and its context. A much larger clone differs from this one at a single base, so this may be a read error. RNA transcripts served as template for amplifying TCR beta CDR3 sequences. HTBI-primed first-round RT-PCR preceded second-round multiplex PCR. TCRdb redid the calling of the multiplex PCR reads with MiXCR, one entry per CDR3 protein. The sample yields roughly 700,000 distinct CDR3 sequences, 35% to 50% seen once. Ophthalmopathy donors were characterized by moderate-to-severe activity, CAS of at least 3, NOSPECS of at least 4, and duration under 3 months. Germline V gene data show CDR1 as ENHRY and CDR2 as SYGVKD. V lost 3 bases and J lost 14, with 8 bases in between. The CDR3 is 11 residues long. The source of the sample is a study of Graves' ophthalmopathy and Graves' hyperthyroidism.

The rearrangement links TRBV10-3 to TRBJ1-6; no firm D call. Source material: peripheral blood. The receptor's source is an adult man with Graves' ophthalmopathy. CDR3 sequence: CAISDSPALHF. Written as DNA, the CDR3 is TGTGCCATCAGTGATTCACCGGCCCTCCACTTT.